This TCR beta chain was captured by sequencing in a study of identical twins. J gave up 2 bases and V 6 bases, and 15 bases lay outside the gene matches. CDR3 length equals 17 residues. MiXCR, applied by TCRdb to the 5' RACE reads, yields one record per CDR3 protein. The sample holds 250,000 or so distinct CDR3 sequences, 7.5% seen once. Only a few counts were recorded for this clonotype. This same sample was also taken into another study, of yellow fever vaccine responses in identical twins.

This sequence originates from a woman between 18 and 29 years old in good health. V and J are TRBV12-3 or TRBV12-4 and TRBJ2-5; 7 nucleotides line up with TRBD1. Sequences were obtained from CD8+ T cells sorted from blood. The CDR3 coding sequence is TGTGCCAGCAGATCTATTCCCGGGACAGACGAACAAGAGACCCAGTACTTC. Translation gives CASRSIPGTDEQETQYF.